The 12 T cell receptor beta chains below all came from one sample that was sequenced in a study of response to subunit inactivated influenza vaccine. MiXCR, run by TCRdb on the RT-PCR reads, gives a single entry per CDR3 protein. This table has 550,000 to 800,000 distinct CDR3 sequences, about 15% appearing once. The source was PBMCs from blood, collected roughly 2 weeks before vaccination. Source of these receptors: a man aged 45 to 65 who received an inactivated influenza vaccine.

This clonotype was found many times. The J gene is TRBJ2-5, the V gene TRBV20-1; tentative D call: TRBD2 (5 bases). There are 11 residues in the CDR3. Germline CDR1 DFQATT, CDR2 SNEGSKA (reference sequence). The germline V and J ends were trimmed by 5 bases and 12 bases, with 16 bases remaining between them. CDR3 sequence: CSAAQGSQKYF. The CDR3 DNA is TGCAGTGCTGCCCAAGGGAGCCAAAAGTACTTC.

The rearrangement links TRBV12-3 or TRBV12-4 to TRBJ2-4, with D unresolved. Trimming removed 3 bases at V and 1 base at J, with 7 bases between. The CDR3 consists of 14 residues. Here the CDR3 reads CASSLDGAKNIQYF. CDR3 nucleotide sequence: TGTGCCAGCAGTTTGGACGGGGCCAAAAACATTCAGTACTTC.

This clonotype came up a few times. The J gene is TRBJ2-5, the V gene TRBV7-8; 13 bases map to TRBD2. This CDR3 region has 17 residues. The V gene end was trimmed by 5 bases and the J gene end by 1 base; junction bases not matched to a gene: 7. Germline V gives CDR1 SGHVS, CDR2 FQNEAQ. CDR3 bases: TGTGCCAGCAGCCCATGGACTAGCGGGAGATCCCAAGAGACCCAGTACTTC. It is translated as CASSPWTSGRSQETQYF.

V usage is TRBV4-1 and J usage is TRBJ2-3, with 8 bases lining up with TRBD2. Per germline, CDR1 MGHRA and CDR2 YSYEKL. The V segment lost 0 bases and the J segment 4 bases; nucleotides outside the gene matches: 9. The CDR3 has 17 amino acids. CDR3 in amino acids: CASSQDLGSGKADTQYF. DNA for the CDR3: TGCGCCAGCAGCCAAGATTTGGGTAGCGGGAAGGCAGATACGCAGTATTTT.

This clonotype was detected only a few times. The chain combines TRBV5-6 with TRBJ1-2, with D possibly being TRBD1 (6 bases). Germline CDR1 reads SGHDT; CDR2 reads YYEEEE. Trimming removed 3 bases at V and 4 bases at J, with 13 bases between. This CDR3 contains 14 residues. DNA for the CDR3: TGTGCCAGCAGCTCCGGGACAAATATCTATGGCTACACCTTC. Translating it yields CASSSGTNIYGYTF.

CDR3 loop: CASSLGKGWTLHF. In nucleotides, the CDR3 is TGTGCCAGCAGCCTGGGGAAGGGGTGGACCCTCCACTTT. This rearrangement joins TRBV28 to TRBJ1-6; possible D gene TRBD1, 5 bases. This CDR3 comprises 13 residues. Germline CDR1 is MDHEN and CDR2 is SYDVKM. V was cut by 6 bases and J by 14 bases, with 17 bases left in between.

This clonotype was recorded at least ten times. This rearrangement joins TRBV5-1 to TRBJ2-7, with D possibly being TRBD1 or TRBD2 (5 bases each). Trimming stripped 0 bases from V and 2 bases from J, with 12 bases between. The CDR3 length is 15 residues. CDR1 SGHRS and CDR2 YFSETQ come from the germline V gene. The CDR3 loop reads CASSLDGTKAYEQYF. CDR3 bases: TGCGCCAGCAGCTTGGATGGGACCAAAGCCTACGAGCAGTACTTC.

The chain couples TRBV4-2 to TRBJ2-3; 15 positions agree with TRBD2. V lost 4 bases and J lost 5; bases outside the gene matches: 7. Germline V lookup: CDR1 LGHNA, CDR2 YNFKEQ. The CDR3 is made up of 17 amino acids. CDR3 bases: TGTGCCAGCAGCCTCCGGACTAGCGGGGGGGCAGGAGATACGCAGTATTTT. This codes for CASSLRTSGGAGDTQYF.

This clonotype was counted at least ten times. The chain recombines TRBV20-1 with TRBJ1-4; TRBD1 aligns across 7 bases. Germline-derived CDR1 and CDR2 are DFQATT and SNEGSKA (reference sequence). The CDR3 has 18 amino acids. With V trimmed by 0 bases and J by 0 bases, 10 bases remained unmatched. The CDR3 reads CSARDHIDRAATNEKLFF. The CDR3 nucleotides read TGCAGTGCTAGAGATCATATTGACAGGGCGGCAACTAATGAAAAACTGTTTTTT.

J is TRBJ1-3 and V is TRBV7-9, with a possible D match to TRBD1 (5 bases). Germline V gene sequence: CDR1 SEHNR, CDR2 FQNEAQ (reference sequence). V was pared by 3 bases and J by 0 bases, with 12 bases between. This CDR3 is built from 16 residues. The CDR3 spells CASSFAQAASGNTIYF. CDR3 bases: TGTGCCAGCAGCTTCGCACAGGCGGCCTCTGGAAACACCATATATTTT.

This clonotype was seen ten or more times. The V gene is TRBV10-2, the J gene TRBJ2-2; either TRBD1 or TRBD2 may fit D (6 bases each). With 6 bases removed from V and 5 bases from J, the gap between germline ends came to 10 bases. This CDR3 region has 13 residues. CDR1 WSHSY and CDR2 SAAADI come from the germline V gene. The CDR3 protein is CASRTGATGELFF. The CDR3 bases are TGCGCCAGCAGGACGGGGGCTACCGGGGAGCTGTTTTTT.

This clonotype was counted ten times or more. V is TRBV4-2 and J is TRBJ2-2; maybe TRBD2 (5 bases). This CDR3 has 16 amino acids. Germline loops: CDR1 LGHNA, CDR2 YNFKEQ. V lost 4 bases, J lost 1 base, and 13 bases lay in between. The CDR3 sequence: CASSRRTGQNTGELFF. CDR3 sequence (DNA): TGTGCCAGCAGCCGCAGGACTGGGCAGAACACCGGGGAGCTGTTTTTT.